This T cell receptor (beta chain) was captured in a study of blood T cell repertoires in COVID-19. For the study at large: The study drew acute and convalescent COVID-19 samples from the United States, Italy and Spain.

Under the authors' procedure: Researchers report that nucleated cell counts were estimated from reference gene primer amplification. The method was immunoSEQ multiplex PCR; TCRdb's version includes in-frame clones alone and lacks a portion of them. Clone size and V and J calls were adopted from that table, with D and trimming inferred from the DNA. The table shows 120,000 to 150,000 clones, with 70% to 85% occurring only once. Germline lookup yields CDR1 MDHEN and CDR2 SYDVKM. The CDR3 is 15 amino acids. With V trimmed by 7 bases and J by 7 bases, 13 bases remained unmatched. Source material: peripheral blood. The receptor comes from a woman older than 75 in a cohort sampled during active or convalescent COVID-19. The chain links TRBV28 to TRBJ1-5; 7 nucleotides line up with TRBD1. The CDR3 nucleotides are TGTGCCAGCACCAAACCCGACAGGGCAGGCCAGCCCCAGCATTTT. It specifies CASTKPDRAGQPQHF.